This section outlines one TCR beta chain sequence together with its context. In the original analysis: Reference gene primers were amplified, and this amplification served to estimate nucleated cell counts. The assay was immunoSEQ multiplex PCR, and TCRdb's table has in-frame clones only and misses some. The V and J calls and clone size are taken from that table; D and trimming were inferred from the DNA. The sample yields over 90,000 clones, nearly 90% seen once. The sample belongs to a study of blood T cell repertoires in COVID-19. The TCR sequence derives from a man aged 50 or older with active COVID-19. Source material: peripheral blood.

In DNA, the CDR3 is TGTGCCAGTAGTATCCCCCGGACAGCGAACACTGAAGCTTTCTTT. Translation: CASSIPRTANTEAFF. The chain employs TRBV19 and TRBJ1-1, with D perhaps matching TRBD1 (6 bases). This CDR3 has 15 residues. Germline loops: CDR1 LNHDA, CDR2 SQIVND (reference sequence). V dropped 3 bases and J dropped 1 base, with 12 bases sitting between them. Drawing the rest from reference TRBV19 and TRBJ1-1, the complete variable domain is DGGITQSPKYLFRKEGQNVTLSCEQNLNHDAMYWYRQDPGQGLRLIYYSQIVNDFQKGDIAEGYSVSREKKESFPLTVTSAQKNPTAFYLCASSIPRTANTEAFFGQGTRLTVV.